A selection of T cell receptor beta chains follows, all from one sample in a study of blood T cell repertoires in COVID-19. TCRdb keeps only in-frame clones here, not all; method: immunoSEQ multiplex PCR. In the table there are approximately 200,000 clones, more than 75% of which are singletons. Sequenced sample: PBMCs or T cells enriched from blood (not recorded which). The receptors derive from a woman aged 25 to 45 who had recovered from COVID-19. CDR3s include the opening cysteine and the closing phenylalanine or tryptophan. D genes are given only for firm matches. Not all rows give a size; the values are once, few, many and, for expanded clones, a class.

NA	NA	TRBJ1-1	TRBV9	CASSESTEAFF	TGTGCCAGCAGCGAATCAACTGAAGCTTTCTTT
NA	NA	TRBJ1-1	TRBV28	CASSFGGGNTEAFF	TGTGCCAGCAGTTTTGGGGGGGGGAACACTGAAGCTTTCTTT
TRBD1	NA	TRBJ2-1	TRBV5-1	CASSLAGTGMYNEQFF	TGCGCCAGCAGCTTGGCCGGGACAGGGATGTACAATGAGCAGTTCTTC
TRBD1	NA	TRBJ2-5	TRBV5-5	CASSLGTGVRETQYF	TGTGCCAGCAGCTTGGGGACAGGGGTTCGGGAGACCCAGTACTTC
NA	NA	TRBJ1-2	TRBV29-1	CSVESQTLYGYTF	TGCAGCGTTGAGTCGCAGACTCTCTATGGCTACACCTTC
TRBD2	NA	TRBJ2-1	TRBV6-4	CASSDSIGTSGQSSYNEQFF	TGTGCCAGCAGTGACTCGATCGGGACTAGCGGTCAAAGCTCCTACAATGAGCAGTTCTTC
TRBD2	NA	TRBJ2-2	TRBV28	CASSFRTSGANTGELFF	TGTGCCAGCAGTTTCAGGACTAGCGGGGCGAACACCGGGGAGCTGTTTTTT
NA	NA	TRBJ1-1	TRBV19	CASSMRGIEAFF	TGTGCCAGTAGTATGCGAGGAATTGAAGCTTTCTTT
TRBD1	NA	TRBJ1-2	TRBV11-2	CASSPSIAGQDYTF	TGTGCCAGCAGCCCCTCCATAGCAGGACAGGACTACACCTTC
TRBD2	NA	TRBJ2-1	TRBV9	CASSPRPLPGGVNEQFF	TGTGCCAGCAGCCCGAGGCCCTTACCGGGAGGCGTCAATGAGCAGTTCTTC
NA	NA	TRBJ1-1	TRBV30	CAWTQSQGTEAFF	TGTGCCTGGACCCAATCCCAGGGGACCGAAGCTTTCTTT
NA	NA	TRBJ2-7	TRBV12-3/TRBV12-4	CASSYNYEQYF	TGTGCCAGCAGTTATAACTACGAGCAGTACTTC
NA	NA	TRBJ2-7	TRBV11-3	CASSLGREGSYEQYF	TGTGCCAGCAGCTTAGGTCGGGAAGGGTCCTACGAGCAGTACTTC
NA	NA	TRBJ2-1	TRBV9	CASSVSSGYNEQFF	TGTGCCAGCAGCGTATCCAGCGGCTACAATGAGCAGTTCTTC
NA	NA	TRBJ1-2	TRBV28	CASSSTLTGVYGYTF	TGTGCCAGCAGCTCTACGTTGACAGGAGTATATGGCTACACCTTC
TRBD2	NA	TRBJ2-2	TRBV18	CASSLDSRGAGGTGELFF	TGTGCCAGCTCACTCGATTCGCGGGGGGCCGGAGGCACCGGGGAGCTGTTTTTT
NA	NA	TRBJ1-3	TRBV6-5	CASRQEFQRNTIYF	TGTGCCAGCAGACAGGAATTCCAAAGGAACACCATATATTTT
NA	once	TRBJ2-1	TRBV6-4	CASSDLSRSYNEQFF	TGTGCCAGCAGTGACCTAAGCAGGTCGTACAATGAGCAGTTCTTC
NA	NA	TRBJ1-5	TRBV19	CASRSYSNQPQHF	TGTGCCAGTAGGTCGTATAGCAATCAGCCCCAGCATTTT
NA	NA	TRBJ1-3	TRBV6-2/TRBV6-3	CASSYDRQVSSGNTIYF	TGTGCCAGCAGTTACGATCGACAGGTTAGCTCTGGAAACACCATATATTTT
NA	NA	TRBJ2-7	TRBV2	CASSDLTAVWQYF	TGTGCCAGCAGTGACCTAACAGCGGTATGGCAGTACTTC
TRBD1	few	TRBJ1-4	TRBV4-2	CASSQDPGTASEKLFF	TGTGCCAGCAGCCAAGACCCCGGGACAGCCTCCGAAAAACTGTTTTTT
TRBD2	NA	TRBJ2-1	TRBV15	CATSRGPKTSGIYNEQFF	TGTGCCACCAGCAGAGGGCCTAAGACTAGCGGGATTTACAATGAGCAGTTCTTC
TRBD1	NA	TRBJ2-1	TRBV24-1	CATSDRTGTRYNEQFF	TGTGCCACCAGTGACCGGACAGGGACACGGTACAATGAGCAGTTCTTC
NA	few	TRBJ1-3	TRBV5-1	CASSEDSRSGNTIYF	TGCGCCAGCAGCGAGGACTCCCGCTCTGGAAACACCATATATTTT